Sequencing of this TCR beta chain was carried out in a study of blood T cell repertoires in COVID-19. The overall study: Samples representing acute and convalescent COVID-19 were sourced from the United States, Italy and Spain. From T cells, B-cell-depleted T cells, or PBMCs came the material, which was cDNA or gDNA.

In the source study's methods: Counts of nucleated cells, estimated from reference gene primer amplification, were obtained. Profiled with immunoSEQ multiplex PCR; TCRdb holds only in-frame clones, not every one. V and J calls plus clone size are reproduced from that table; the DNA served to infer D and trimming. The table lists roughly 130,000 clones, more than 70% of them singletons. V lost 6 bases to trimming and J lost 0 bases, with 12 bases between them. Per the germline V gene, CDR1 is MNHEY and CDR2 is SVGAGI. The CDR3 loop spans 15 amino acids. The sequence came from a man aged 65 to 79 with acute or convalescent COVID-19. This chain joins TRBV6-5 and TRBJ1-5, with TRBD1 as a possible D gene (6 bases). The source material was peripheral blood. CDR3: CASRQGLNSNQPQHF. DNA for the CDR3: TGTGCCAGCAGACAGGGACTAAATAGCAATCAGCCCCAGCATTTT.